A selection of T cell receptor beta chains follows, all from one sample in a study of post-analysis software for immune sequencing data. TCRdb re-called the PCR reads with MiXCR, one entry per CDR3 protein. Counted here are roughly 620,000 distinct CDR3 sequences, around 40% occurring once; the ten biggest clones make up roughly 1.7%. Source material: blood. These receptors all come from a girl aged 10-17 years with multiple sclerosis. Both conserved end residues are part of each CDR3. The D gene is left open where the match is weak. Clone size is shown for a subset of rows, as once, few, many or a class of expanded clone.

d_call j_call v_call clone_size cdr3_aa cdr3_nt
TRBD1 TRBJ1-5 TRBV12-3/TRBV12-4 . CASSLEGQGQPQHF TGTGCCAGCAGTTTAGAGGGACAGGGACAGCCCCAGCATTTT
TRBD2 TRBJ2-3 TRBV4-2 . CASSQGSGGPADTQYF TGTGCCAGCAGCCAAGGCTCGGGGGGGCCCGCAGATACGCAGTATTTT
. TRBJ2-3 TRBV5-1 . CASSLVRLEADTQYF TGCGCCAGCAGCTTGGTAAGGTTAGAGGCAGATACGCAGTATTTT
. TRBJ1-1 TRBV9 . CASSVELNTEAFF TGTGCCAGCAGCGTCGAATTGAACACTGAAGCTTTCTTT
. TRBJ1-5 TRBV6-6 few CASSYRAGNQPQHF TGTGCCAGCAGTTACCGGGCGGGCAATCAGCCCCAGCATTTT
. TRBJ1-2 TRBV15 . CATSRGGGSGYTF TGTGCCACCAGCAGAGGAGGTGGGTCTGGCTACACCTTC
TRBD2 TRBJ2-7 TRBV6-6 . CASSYMTSGARSYEQYF TGTGCCAGCAGTTATATGACTAGCGGAGCCCGCTCCTACGAGCAGTACTTC
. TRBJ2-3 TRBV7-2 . CASSPQVGGTDTQYF TGTGCCAGCAGCCCACAAGTGGGCGGTACAGATACGCAGTATTTT
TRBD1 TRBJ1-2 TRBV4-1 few CASSQPRQGVFYGYTF TGCGCCAGCAGCCAACCTAGACAGGGGGTTTTCTATGGCTACACCTTC
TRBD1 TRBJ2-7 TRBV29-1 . CSGEGQGADEQYF TGCAGCGGGGAAGGACAGGGGGCGGACGAGCAGTACTTC
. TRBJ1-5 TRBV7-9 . CASSLDQGFNQPQHF TGTGCCAGCAGCTTAGATCAGGGTTTCAATCAGCCCCAGCATTTT
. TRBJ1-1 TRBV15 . CATSRDYWGNTEAFF TGTGCCACCAGCAGAGATTACTGGGGAAACACTGAAGCTTTCTTT
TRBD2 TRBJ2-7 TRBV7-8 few CASSLAGGRVYEQYF TGTGCCAGCAGCTTAGCGGGAGGGAGGGTCTACGAGCAGTACTTC
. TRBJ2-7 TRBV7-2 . CASSLGAVSEQYF TGTGCCAGCAGCTTAGGGGCAGTAAGCGAGCAGTACTTC
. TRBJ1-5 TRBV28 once CASRSGNYQPQHF TGTGCCAGCAGGTCCGGAAACTATCAGCCCCAGCATTTT
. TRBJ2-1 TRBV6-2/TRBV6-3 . CASRTNEGMMEFF TGTGCCAGCAGGACCAATGAGGGAATGATGGAGTTCTTC
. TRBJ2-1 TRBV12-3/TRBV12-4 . CASRVSEYNEQFF TGTGCCAGCAGGGTCTCAGAGTACAATGAGCAGTTCTTC
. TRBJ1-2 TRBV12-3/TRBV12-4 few CASSPPALAYANYGYTF TGTGCCAGCAGTCCCCCGGCCCTGGCCTACGCTAACTATGGCTACACCTTC
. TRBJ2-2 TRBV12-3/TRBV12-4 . CASSLNVQAGELFF TGTGCCAGCAGTTTAAACGTGCAGGCCGGGGAGCTGTTTTTT
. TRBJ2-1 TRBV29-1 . CSVERGYDEQFF TGCAGCGTTGAACGGGGTTACGATGAGCAGTTCTTC
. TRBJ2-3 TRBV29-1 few CSVNGGAVSTDTQYF TGCAGCGTTAATGGGGGGGCGGTTAGCACGGATACGCAGTATTTT
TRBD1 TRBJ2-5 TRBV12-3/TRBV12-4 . CASSPRGTGETQYF TGTGCCAGCAGTCCCCGAGGGACAGGCGAGACCCAGTACTTC
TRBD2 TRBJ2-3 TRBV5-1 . CASSSNTGTSDDTQYF TGCGCCAGCAGCTCAAACACCGGGACTAGCGATGATACGCAGTATTTT
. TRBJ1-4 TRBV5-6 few CASSFRRSATNEKLFF TGTGCCAGCAGCTTTCGGCGGAGTGCAACTAATGAAAAACTGTTTTTT
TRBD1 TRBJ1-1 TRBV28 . CASSFVDRGSEAFF TGTGCCAGCAGCTTCGTTGACAGGGGCAGTGAAGCTTTCTTT
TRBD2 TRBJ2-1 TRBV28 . CASSPGTSWDEQFF TGTGCCAGCAGTCCTGGGACTAGCTGGGATGAGCAGTTCTTC
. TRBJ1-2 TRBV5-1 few CASSLEGVTDGYTF TGCGCCAGCAGCTTAGAGGGAGTAACGGATGGCTACACCTTC
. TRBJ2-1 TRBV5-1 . CATRGAHEQFF TGCGCCACCCGAGGGGCCCATGAGCAGTTCTTC
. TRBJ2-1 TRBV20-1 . CSASRDGTGGFNEQFF TGCAGTGCTAGCAGGGACGGGACTGGCGGGTTCAATGAGCAGTTCTTC
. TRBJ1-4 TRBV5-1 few CASSLSRATNEKLFF TGCGCCAGCAGCTTGTCCCGTGCAACTAATGAAAAACTGTTTTTT
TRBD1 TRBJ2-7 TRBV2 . CASNEGHGQDEPYEQYF TGTGCCAGCAACGAGGGGCACGGACAGGACGAACCTTACGAGCAGTACTTC
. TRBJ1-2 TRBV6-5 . CASSYSQASYGYTF TGTGCCAGCAGTTACTCGCAGGCCTCTTATGGCTACACCTTC
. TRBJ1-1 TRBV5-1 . CASSLGPAAGDSGEAFF TGCGCCAGCAGCTTAGGACCTGCGGCAGGGGATTCCGGTGAAGCTTTCTTT
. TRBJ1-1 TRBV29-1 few CSVGGVNTEAFF TGCAGCGTCGGAGGGGTGAACACTGAAGCTTTCTTT
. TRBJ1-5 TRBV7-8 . CASSLGGSPQHF TGTGCCAGCAGCCTGGGAGGATCGCCCCAGCATTTT
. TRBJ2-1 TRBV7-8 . CASSPPRVSGSSYNEQFF TGTGCCAGCAGCCCCCCGCGGGTCAGCGGTAGCTCCTACAATGAGCAGTTCTTC
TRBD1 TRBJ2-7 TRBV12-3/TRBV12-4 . CASSSRDRGSHEQYF TGTGCCAGCAGTTCTAGGGACAGGGGTTCCCACGAGCAGTACTTC
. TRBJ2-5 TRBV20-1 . CSARSFQRQHQETQYF TGCAGTGCTAGGTCTTTTCAAAGGCAGCATCAAGAGACCCAGTACTTC
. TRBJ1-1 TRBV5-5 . CASTPRGGELRVGAEAFF TGTGCCAGCACCCCGAGGGGAGGTGAACTTCGTGTTGGCGCTGAAGCTTTCTTT
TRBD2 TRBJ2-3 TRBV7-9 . CASSPEFSSGRADTQYF TGTGCCAGCAGCCCCGAGTTTTCGAGCGGGAGGGCAGATACGCAGTATTTT
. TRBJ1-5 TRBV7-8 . CASSLGGDFRVQPQHF TGTGCCAGCAGCTTAGGGGGGGATTTCAGGGTGCAGCCCCAGCATTTT
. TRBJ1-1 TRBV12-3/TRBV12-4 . CASRWRRTNTEAFF TGTGCCAGCAGGTGGAGACGGACGAACACTGAAGCTTTCTTT
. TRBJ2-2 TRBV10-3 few CAITNLGTGELFF TGTGCCATCACCAACTTGGGGACCGGGGAGCTGTTTTTT
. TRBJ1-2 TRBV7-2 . CASSLAPAAKPGYTF TGTGCCAGCAGCTTAGCCCCGGCCGCCAAACCTGGCTACACCTTC
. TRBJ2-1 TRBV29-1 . CSVEDLGPEQFF TGCAGCGTTGAAGATCTGGGACCGGAGCAGTTCTTC
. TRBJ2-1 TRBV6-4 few CASSDSHFTAEQFF TGTGCCAGCAGTGACTCGCACTTTACGGCCGAGCAGTTCTTC
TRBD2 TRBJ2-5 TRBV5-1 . CASSLAPNREREQYF TGCGCCAGCAGCTTGGCCCCCAACAGGGAGCGGGAGCAGTACTTC
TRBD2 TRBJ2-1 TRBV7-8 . CASSSQRGGREQFF TGTGCCAGCAGCTCCCAGCGGGGGGGCCGCGAGCAGTTCTTC
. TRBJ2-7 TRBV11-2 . CASSNRGFWQYF TGTGCCAGCAGCAATAGGGGGTTTTGGCAGTACTTC
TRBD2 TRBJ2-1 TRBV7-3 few CASSLSGGEYNEQFF TGTGCCAGCAGCCTCAGCGGGGGCGAGTACAATGAGCAGTTCTTC
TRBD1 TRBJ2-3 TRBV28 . CASSFPGQDQYF TGTGCCAGCAGTTTCCCGGGACAGGACCAGTATTTT
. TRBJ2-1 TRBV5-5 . CASLGRFVNNEQFF TGTGCCAGCTTGGGCAGATTCGTAAACAATGAGCAGTTCTTC
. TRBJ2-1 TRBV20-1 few CSARRGFTYNEQFF TGCAGTGCTAGGAGAGGTTTCACCTACAATGAGCAGTTCTTC
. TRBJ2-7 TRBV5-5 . CASSFTGSPYEQYF TGTGCCAGCAGCTTCACAGGGAGTCCCTACGAGCAGTACTTC
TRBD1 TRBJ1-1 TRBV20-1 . CSASTGGFGEAFF TGCAGTGCTTCGACAGGGGGCTTTGGGGAAGCTTTCTTT